This passage covers 16 T cell receptor beta chains from one sample sequenced in a study of identical twins. TCRdb itself ran the 5' RACE reads through MiXCR, one entry per CDR3 protein. The sample carries 570,000 or so distinct CDR3 sequences, around a tenth recorded once. These sequences were also reported in another study, on yellow fever vaccine responses in identical twins.

The sample taken for sequencing was PBMCs. The receptors stem from a young woman in good health.

This clonotype was seen repeatedly, ten times or more. The chain employs TRBV29-1 and TRBJ2-3; D uncertain. CDR1 is SQVTM and CDR2 is ANQGSEA in the germline V gene. The ends were cut back, 7 bases at V and 1 base at J, with 3 bases in the middle. The CDR3 has 10 residues. The CDR3 region has the DNA TGCAGCGGGGGCACAGATACGCAGTATTTT. It translates to CSGGTDTQYF.

The chain recombines TRBV6-5 with TRBJ2-5, with D tentatively TRBD2 (7 bases). The CDR3 runs 15 residues. From germline, CDR1 is MNHEY and CDR2 SVGAGI. With 1 base removed from V and 1 base from J, the gap between germline ends came to 10 bases. The CDR3 protein is CASSYWRGLQETQYF. Written as DNA, the CDR3 is TGTGCCAGCAGTTACTGGCGGGGGCTCCAAGAGACCCAGTACTTC.

The chain links TRBV28 to TRBJ2-7; D may be TRBD1 or TRBD2 (6 bases each). The germline V gene has CDR1 MDHEN and CDR2 SYDVKM. This CDR3 spans 13 amino acids. V lost 8 bases to trimming and J lost 7 bases, with 18 bases between them. The CDR3 nucleotides read TGTGCCAGCCGGGGGCGCCGGTATGAGGAGCAGTACTTC. Translation gives CASRGRRYEEQYF.

At least ten counts were recorded for this clonotype. The J gene is TRBJ2-1, the V gene TRBV24-1, with TRBD1 identical over 8 bases. In germline, CDR1 is KGHDR, CDR2 SFDVKD. J was trimmed by 8 bases and V by 1 base; bases with no gene match: 6. The CDR3 spans 15 residues. CDR3 region: CATSDLGPGGYEQFF. CDR3 sequence (DNA): TGTGCCACCAGTGATTTAGGGCCAGGGGGCTATGAGCAGTTCTTC.

This clonotype was seen repeatedly, ten times or more. V is TRBV12-3 or TRBV12-4 and J is TRBJ2-1; 7 bases line up with TRBD1. The ends lost 2 bases at V and 4 bases at J; junction bases unmatched: 2. The CDR3 is made up of 14 amino acids. CDR3 residues: CASSLRGQYNEQFF. CDR3 DNA sequence: TGTGCCAGCAGTTTAAGGGGACAGTACAATGAGCAGTTCTTC.

A few counts support this clonotype. The chain joins TRBV7-9 to TRBJ1-5; D uncertain. Trimming took off 1 base at V and 6 bases at J, with 13 bases between the two ends. The CDR3 has 15 amino acids. The germline V gene encodes CDR1 SEHNR and CDR2 FQNEAQ (reference sequence). The CDR3 sequence: CASSLDSDQSQPQHF. CDR3 sequence (DNA): TGTGCCAGCAGCTTAGATAGTGATCAAAGTCAGCCCCAGCATTTT.

In this sample, this clonotype turned up many times. The chain recombines TRBV12-3 or TRBV12-4 with TRBJ2-5; possibly TRBD1 for D (5 bases). This CDR3 is built from 14 residues. V was pared by 4 bases and J by 5 bases, with 14 bases between. In DNA, the CDR3 is TGTGCCAGCAGTTCCTCCGACAGTGGGGAGACCCAGTACTTC. Amino acids: CASSSSDSGETQYF.

This clonotype was seen more than once but under ten times. The chain links TRBV20-1 to TRBJ2-5; possibly TRBD2 for D (6 bases). The germline CDR1 and CDR2 sequences are DFQATT and SNEGSKA (reference sequence). V lost 5 bases and J 5 bases, leaving 18 bases between the germline ends. This CDR3 is built from 14 residues. The CDR3 sequence: CSAPSGGGGETQYF. The CDR3 nucleotides read TGCAGTGCTCCCTCCGGCGGAGGAGGGGAGACCCAGTACTTC.

This sequence joins TRBV6-5 and TRBJ1-4; D not resolved. Germline V gene data show CDR1 as MNHEY and CDR2 as SVGAGI. V was clipped by 6 bases and J by 4 bases, with 9 bases between them. This CDR3 contains 13 residues. The CDR3 reads CASRSQNNEKLFF. The CDR3 DNA reads TGTGCCAGCAGGTCTCAGAATAATGAAAAACTGTTTTTT.

The gene calls are TRBV21-1 and TRBJ2-2; TRBD1, the table's D call, lacks a check against the DNA. TRBV21-1 is reported as a pseudogene. The CDR3 runs 15 residues. The DNA of the CDR3 is TGTGCCAGCAGCAGTGACAGGGGGAGTACCGGGGAGCTGTTTTTT. It encodes CASSSDRGSTGELFF.

This clonotype was seen ten or more times. V usage is TRBV29-1 and J usage is TRBJ2-1; D may be TRBD2 (5 bases). The germline V gene encodes CDR1 SQVTM and CDR2 ANQGSEA. This CDR3 contains 14 residues. V gave up 5 bases and J gave up 5 bases, with 16 bases separating them. The CDR3 sequence is CSVLRPGSHNEQFF. CDR3 nucleotides: TGCAGCGTTCTCCGGCCTGGGAGCCACAATGAGCAGTTCTTC.

This clonotype was observed at least ten times. The chain is built from TRBV3-1 and TRBJ1-4; D call uncertain. Germline CDR1 is LGHDT and CDR2 is YNNKEL (reference sequence). Trimming pared 4 bases from V and 8 bases from J, leaving 8 bases between. CDR3 size: 12 residues. The CDR3: CASSPGGEKLFF. Written as DNA, the CDR3 is TGTGCCAGCAGCCCCGGTGGGGAAAAACTGTTTTTT. Full variable domain (rest looked up from reference TRBV3-1 and TRBJ1-4): DTAVSQTPKYLVTQMGNDKSIKCEQNLGHDTMYWYKQDSKKFLKIMFSYNNKELIINETVPNRFSPKSPDKAHLNLHINSLELGDSAVYFCASSPGGEKLFFGSGTQLSVL.

This clonotype was found a few times. This chain connects TRBV27 to TRBJ2-7; perhaps TRBD2 as D (6 bases). CDR3 length: 16 residues. Trimming removed 3 bases from V and 4 bases from J, with 19 bases in between. Germline assignment: CDR1 MNHEY and CDR2 SMNVEV (reference sequence). CDR3 sequence reads: CASSLGPGLPRYEQYF. CDR3 DNA sequence: TGTGCCAGCAGTTTGGGTCCGGGACTGCCACGGTACGAGCAGTACTTC.

The gene calls are TRBV12-3 or TRBV12-4 and TRBJ2-1, with 12 bases matching TRBD1. The CDR3 contains 15 residues. J lost 9 bases, V lost 2 bases, and 5 bases had no gene match. The chain's CDR3 is CASSLSGQGAVEQFF. The CDR3, as DNA: TGTGCCAGCAGTTTATCGGGACAGGGGGCCGTTGAGCAGTTCTTC.

This clonotype was counted at least ten times. V is TRBV29-1 and J is TRBJ2-3; perhaps TRBD2 as D (5 bases). CDR3 length: 11 residues. Germline lookup yields CDR1 SQVTM and CDR2 ANQGSEA. DNA of the CDR3: TGCGGCGGCGGGCACGCAGATACGCAGTATTTT. Translated, it gives CGGGHADTQYF.

The table lists this clonotype with many counts. This sequence joins TRBV20-1 and TRBJ2-1; D uncertain. Trimming shortened V by 0 bases and J by 6 bases, and 9 bases separated the two germline ends. In germline, CDR1 is DFQATT, CDR2 SNEGSKA (reference sequence). The CDR3 is made up of 13 amino acids. The CDR3 reads CSARDGRTNEQFF. The CDR3 DNA follows: TGCAGTGCTAGAGATGGCCGGACCAATGAGCAGTTCTTC.